These 18 T cell receptor beta chains were sequenced from one sample in a study of response to subunit inactivated influenza vaccine. Using its own MiXCR run on the RT-PCR reads, TCRdb lists one record per CDR3 protein. The sample records 500,000 to 550,000 distinct CDR3 sequences, approximately 7.7% being singletons. The sequencing here drew on PBMCs from blood, taken roughly 24 months after vaccination. The receptors were sampled from a man between 50 and 70 years old who received an inactivated influenza vaccine.

The table lists this clonotype with many counts. The gene calls are TRBV7-8 and TRBJ1-1; TRBD1 is a possible D gene (5 bases). From germline, CDR1 is SGHVS and CDR2 FQNEAQ. The CDR3 has 15 residues. V lost 5 bases and J 4 bases, leaving 17 bases between the germline ends. The CDR3: CASSPRGTGPTEAFF. The CDR3 nucleotides read TGTGCCAGCAGCCCCCGAGGAACGGGACCCACTGAAGCTTTCTTT.

This clonotype was detected many times. The chain carries TRBV6-2 or TRBV6-3 and TRBJ2-1; TRBD2 matches at 8 bases. Unmatched junction bases numbered 7, after V lost 6 bases and J lost 6 bases. From germline, CDR1 is MNHEY and CDR2 SVGEGT. The CDR3 spans 14 residues. The CDR3: CASSSPLAGNEQFF. CDR3 sequence (DNA): TGTGCCAGCAGCTCCCCCCTAGCGGGCAATGAGCAGTTCTTC.

This clonotype was seen many times. CDR3 nucleotides: TGCAGTGCTAGAGACGACAGTATATCCTACGAGCAGTACTTC. It translates to CSARDDSISYEQYF. The rearrangement links TRBV20-1 to TRBJ2-7; D is perhaps TRBD1 (5 bases). V lost 0 bases and J lost 1, with 10 bases in between. The CDR3 totals 14 residues. Germline V gene data show CDR1 as DFQATT and CDR2 as SNEGSKA (reference sequence).

V and J are TRBV28 and TRBJ2-7; 8 bases map to TRBD1. V lost 2 bases to trimming and J lost 5 bases; unmatched junction nucleotides: 8. CDR1 and CDR2 (germline): MDHEN, SYDVKM. This CDR3 contains 15 residues. CDR3 in DNA: TGTGCCAGCAGTTTAGGGACAGGAGGTCGGGACGAGCAGTACTTC. Its protein product is CASSLGTGGRDEQYF. Supplemented by reference TRBV28 and TRBJ2-7, the full variable domain reads DVKVTQSSRYLVKRTGEKVFLECVQDMDHENMFWYRQDPGLGLRLIYFSYDVKMKEKGDIPEGYSVSREKKERFSLILESASTNQTSMYLCASSLGTGGRDEQYFGPGTRLTVT.

The chain carries TRBV14 and TRBJ2-1; D could derive from TRBD1 or TRBD2 (5 bases each). The germline gives CDR1 SGHDN, CDR2 FVKESK. CDR3 size: 15 residues. Trimming cost V 4 bases and J 0 bases, with 10 bases left between them. The CDR3 region has the DNA TGTGCCAGCAGCCTCAGGGCGGGCTCCTACAATGAGCAGTTCTTC. Its translation is CASSLRAGSYNEQFF.

The CDR3: CASSGATRGGGYTF. In DNA, the CDR3 is TGTGCCAGCAGTGGAGCAACCAGGGGTGGTGGCTACACCTTC. The rearrangement joins TRBV12-3 or TRBV12-4 to TRBJ1-2; maybe TRBD1 (6 bases). V was pared by 5 bases and J by 7 bases, with 17 bases between. The length of the CDR3 is 14 residues.

A few counts support this clonotype. The J gene is TRBJ1-1, the V gene TRBV30; D possibly corresponds to TRBD1 (6 bases). Germline loops: CDR1 GTSNPN, CDR2 SVGIG (reference sequence). This CDR3 has 12 amino acids. V gave up 6 bases and J gave up 5 bases, with 13 bases separating them. This CDR3 reads CACPTGSTEAFF. The DNA of the CDR3 is TGTGCCTGTCCCACAGGGTCTACTGAAGCTTTCTTT.

The chain is built from TRBV5-1 and TRBJ2-7, with D possibly being TRBD1 (5 bases). This CDR3 contains 13 residues. V lost 1 base and J lost 2, with 7 bases in between. Per germline, CDR1 SGHRS and CDR2 YFSETQ. The CDR3 sequence: CASSLLGPYEQYF. CDR3 in DNA: TGCGCCAGCAGCTTGCTGGGGCCCTACGAGCAGTACTTC.

This clonotype was detected ten times or more. The chain couples TRBV4-3 to TRBJ2-3, with D tentatively TRBD1 (5 bases). Trimming cost V 6 bases and J 2 bases, with 12 bases left between them. Germline V gene lookup returns CDR1 LGHNA and CDR2 YSLEER. The CDR3 sequence is 14 residues long. The CDR3 loop is CASRYRINTDTQYF. As DNA, the CDR3 is TGCGCCAGCAGGTACAGGATAAACACAGATACGCAGTATTTT.

This clonotype occurred many times. The rearrangement links TRBV7-2 to TRBJ2-1; the D call may be TRBD1 or TRBD2 (5 bases each). The CDR3 length is 14 residues. The germline V and J ends were trimmed by 0 bases and 10 bases, with 13 bases remaining between them. CDR1 is SGHTA and CDR2 is FQGNSA in the germline V gene. CDR3 bases: TGTGCCAGCAGCTTAGCTAGGGGAGTTGGGGAGCAGTTCTTC. Amino acids: CASSLARGVGEQFF. The full variable domain, completed using reference TRBV7-2 and TRBJ2-1, is GAGVSQSPSNKVTEKGKDVELRCDPISGHTALYWYRQSLGQGLEFLIYFQGNSAPDKSGLPSDRFSAERTGGSVSTLTIQRTQQEDSAVYLCASSLARGVGEQFFGPGTRLTVL.

This clonotype was detected many times. V is TRBV10-2 and J is TRBJ2-5, with a possible D match to TRBD1 (5 bases). V dropped 0 bases and J dropped 4 bases, with 12 bases sitting between them. The CDR3 has 15 residues. Germline V CDR1 and CDR2: WSHSY, SAAADI. This CDR3 is CASSESWQGGETQYF. In DNA form, the CDR3 reads TGCGCCAGCAGTGAGTCTTGGCAGGGTGGAGAGACCCAGTACTTC.

The sample holds a few counts of this clonotype. This rearrangement joins TRBV29-1 to TRBJ2-2; D not certain. This CDR3 is 14 amino acids long. Trimming shortened V by 4 bases and J by 6 bases, and 15 bases separated the two germline ends. The germline V gene encodes CDR1 SQVTM and CDR2 ANQGSEA. The CDR3 DNA reads TGCAGCGTTGCGGTGGCCGCCAAGGCCGGGGAGCTGTTTTTT. Residues: CSVAVAAKAGELFF.

The chain employs TRBV28 and TRBJ2-5; possible D gene TRBD1, 6 bases. Trimming removed 8 bases from V and 5 bases from J, with 18 bases in between. CDR3 length equals 14 residues. The germline gives CDR1 MDHEN, CDR2 SYDVKM. In nucleotides, the CDR3 is TGTGCCAGCCTTGATGGGGGCAGAATTGAGACCCAGTACTTC. Translating it yields CASLDGGRIETQYF.

V is TRBV28 and J is TRBJ2-1; D is ambiguous. The germline gives CDR1 MDHEN, CDR2 SYDVKM. The CDR3 spans 11 residues. Trimming left V 2 bases short and J 10 bases short, with 6 bases between. The CDR3 DNA sequence: TGTGCCAGCAGTTTAAAGTGGGAGCAGTTCTTC. Translation: CASSLKWEQFF.

The sample holds many counts of this clonotype. The chain uses TRBV28 and TRBJ1-2; D not resolved. The V end was cut by 7 bases, the J end by 3 bases, with 6 bases between. The CDR3 contains 11 residues. Germline V gene data show CDR1 as MDHEN and CDR2 as SYDVKM. The CDR3 DNA reads TGTGCCAGCACCGCCTACTATGGCTACACCTTC. Encoded protein: CASTAYYGYTF.

This clonotype occurred many times. The chain has TRBV10-3 and TRBJ2-1; 10 nucleotides align to TRBD2. V dropped 10 bases and J dropped 4; count of bases not matched to a gene: 4. Germline V gives CDR1 ENHRY, CDR2 SYGVKD. The CDR3 has 13 amino acids. CDR3 coding DNA: TGTGCCACCGGACTAGCGGATTACAATGAGCAGTTCTTC. Its protein is CATGLADYNEQFF.

This clonotype was observed a single time. Mismatch with germline at one junction end may stem from a read error. This sequence joins TRBV4-2 and TRBJ1-5; D uncertain. Germline values: CDR1 LGHNA, CDR2 YNFKEQ. The CDR3 spans 16 residues. The chain's CDR3 is CASSQDTLYSNQPQHF. CDR3 bases: TGTGCCAGTAGCCAAGATACACTTTATAGCAATCAGCCCCAGCATTTT.

J is TRBJ2-2 and V is TRBV4-2, with D maybe TRBD1 (5 bases). There are 16 residues in the CDR3. V was cut by 0 bases and J by 3 bases, with 11 bases left in between. CDR1 and CDR2 from the germline V gene are LGHNA and YNFKEQ. The CDR3 DNA reads TGTGCCAGCAGCCAAGATTCGGCAGGGCACACCGGGGAGCTGTTTTTT. It is translated as CASSQDSAGHTGELFF.